The rows below give T cell receptor beta chains drawn from one sample of a study of blood T cell repertoires in COVID-19. The data were produced by immunoSEQ multiplex PCR, yet TCRdb's version contains in-frame clones alone and is incomplete. This table has 150,000 to 200,000 clones, 90% appearing once. Sample: peripheral blood. Source of these receptors: a man in his sixties with active or convalescent COVID-19. Each CDR3 is given with its conserved first and last residue. Each record gives: J gene, V gene, CDR3 protein.

>TRBJ2-7|TRBV18
CASSPFPGTVAYEQYF
>TRBJ1-1|TRBV5-1
CASTLDRNTEAFF
>TRBJ1-1|TRBV27
CASSSWGGQGVEAFF
>TRBJ1-2|TRBV6-1
CASSEVFVGATSGYTF
>TRBJ2-7|TRBV7-2
CASSSYTSGRGSYEQYF
>TRBJ1-6|TRBV19
CATGGGFNSPLHF
>TRBJ1-1|TRBV3-1/TRBV3-2
CASSPADRQGWTEAFF
>TRBJ2-5|TRBV11-1
CASSSDVGGRAKTQYF
>TRBJ1-4|TRBV19
CASSRGRGRQKATNEKLFF
>TRBJ1-1|TRBV27
CASSLSRTGIAEAFF
>TRBJ2-3|TRBV3-1/TRBV3-2
CASSQGLVVDTQYF
>TRBJ1-2|TRBV3-1/TRBV3-2
CASSQVGGSGYGYTF
>TRBJ2-7|TRBV6-8
CASRILAGGWYYEQYF
>TRBJ1-6|TRBV6-5
CASRGGEHNSPLHF
>TRBJ2-5|TRBV7-9
CASRPDRGQVNQETQYF
>TRBJ1-6|TRBV19
CASSIEGLTNSPLHF
>TRBJ2-1|TRBV6-5
CASRGWRGAYNEQFF
>TRBJ2-7|TRBV10-3
CAQSPSGGNYEQYF
>TRBJ1-2|TRBV30
CAWSVQVYGYTF
>TRBJ1-5|TRBV2
CASRGDRGEGQPQHF
>TRBJ1-2|TRBV19
CASSPGGERYGYTF
>TRBJ1-2|TRBV28
CASSSGQGYGYTF
>TRBJ2-2|TRBV10-3
CAISGSGLAADTGELFF
>TRBJ1-6|TRBV4-2
CASSQDAGTGTIYNSPLHF
>TRBJ1-5|TRBV18
CASSEQGDQPQHF
>TRBJ1-4|TRBV19
CASSSTQQSIHEKLFF
>TRBJ1-4|TRBV4-1
CASSRYQQGAGEKLFF
>TRBJ2-7|TRBV6-5
CASSGGGSLRLEQYF
>TRBJ2-7|TRBV9
CASSVWGRGTYEQYF
>TRBJ1-1|TRBV5-1
CASSLEPGGEDLDTEAFF
>TRBJ2-7|TRBV3-1/TRBV3-2
CASSQGPGTGPYEQYF
>TRBJ1-3|TRBV6-5
CASSRQGAQGNTIYF
>TRBJ1-1|TRBV5-1
CASSRKAPQAYMNTEAFF
>TRBJ2-1|TRBV4-1
CASSPNDGTSGEQFF
>TRBJ1-2|TRBV3-1/TRBV3-2
CASTSAGNYGYTF
>TRBJ1-5|TRBV2
CASNLHRTDQPQHF
>TRBJ1-2|TRBV10-3
CAISPTGSLDGYTF
>TRBJ2-7|TRBV3-1/TRBV3-2
CATGTSGGRPGPYEQYF
>TRBJ2-1|TRBV3-1/TRBV3-2
CASSQARGQIINNEQFF
>TRBJ2-3|TRBV7-6
CASSLAVGRGDTQYF
>TRBJ1-4|TRBV5-1
CASSSPLMGGKLFF
>TRBJ1-1|TRBV25-1
CASSPPRSPNTEAFF
>TRBJ2-5|TRBV6-5
CASSYRYDQETQYF
>TRBJ2-7|TRBV2
CASSDTGVPYEQYF
>TRBJ2-5|TRBV6-2/TRBV6-3
CASSYGLAGHTETQYF
>TRBJ2-7|TRBV7-8
CASSLVGTSGDYEEQYF
>TRBJ2-2|TRBV7-9
CASSFITGGLDTGELFF
>TRBJ2-7|TRBV27
CASSLEGTIGYEQYF
>TRBJ2-3|TRBV7-7
CASSLGLAGPDTQYF
>TRBJ1-5|TRBV9
CASSPRGGNQPQHF
>TRBJ1-5|TRBV7-8
CASSYGTGFLFVNQPQHF
>TRBJ1-6|TRBV15
CATSRQDRHNSPLHF
>TRBJ1-1|TRBV10-2
CASTGLLNTEAFF
>TRBJ1-2|TRBV15
CATSRLQGQNGYTF
>TRBJ2-5|TRBV12-3/TRBV12-4
CASSKWGETQYF
>TRBJ1-1|TRBV19
CASSIGGRGASFHTEAFF
>TRBJ1-2|TRBV7-2
CASSEGTGGGYTF
>TRBJ2-1|TRBV3-1/TRBV3-2
CASSQDQGHYNEQFF
>TRBJ2-3|TRBV2
CASSVDREVTDTQYF
>TRBJ1-2|TRBV10-3
CAISEGRSNYGYTF